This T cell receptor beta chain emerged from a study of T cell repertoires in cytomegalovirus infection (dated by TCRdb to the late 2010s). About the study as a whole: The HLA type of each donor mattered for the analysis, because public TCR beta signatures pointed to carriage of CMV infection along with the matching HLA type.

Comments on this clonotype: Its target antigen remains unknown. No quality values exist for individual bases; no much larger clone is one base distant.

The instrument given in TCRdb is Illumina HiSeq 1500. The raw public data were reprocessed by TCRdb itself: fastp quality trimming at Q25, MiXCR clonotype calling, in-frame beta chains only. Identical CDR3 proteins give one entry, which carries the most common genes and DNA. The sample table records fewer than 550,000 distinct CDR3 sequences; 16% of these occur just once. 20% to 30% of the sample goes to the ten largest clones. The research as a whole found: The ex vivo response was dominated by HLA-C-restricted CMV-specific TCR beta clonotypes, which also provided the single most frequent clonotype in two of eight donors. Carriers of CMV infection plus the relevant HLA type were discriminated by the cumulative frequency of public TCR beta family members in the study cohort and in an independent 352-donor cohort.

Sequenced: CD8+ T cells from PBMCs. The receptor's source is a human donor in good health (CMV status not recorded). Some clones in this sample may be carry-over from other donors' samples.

CDR3 loop: CASSILGQYYGYTF. The DNA sequence reads TGTGCCAGTAGTATTTTGGGACAGTACTATGGCTACACCTTC. The rearrangement joined TRBV19 to TRBJ1-2; TRBD1 matches 7 bases in the middle. The CDR3 covers 14 residues, taking in both the cysteine and the phenylalanine. Only CDR3 DNA is held: 42 bases, read in frame from base 1. V has 3 bases trimmed and J has 3 bases trimmed; junction bases matching no gene number 4. CDR1 and CDR2 were assigned from the germline V gene (reference sequence) as LNHDA and SQIVND.